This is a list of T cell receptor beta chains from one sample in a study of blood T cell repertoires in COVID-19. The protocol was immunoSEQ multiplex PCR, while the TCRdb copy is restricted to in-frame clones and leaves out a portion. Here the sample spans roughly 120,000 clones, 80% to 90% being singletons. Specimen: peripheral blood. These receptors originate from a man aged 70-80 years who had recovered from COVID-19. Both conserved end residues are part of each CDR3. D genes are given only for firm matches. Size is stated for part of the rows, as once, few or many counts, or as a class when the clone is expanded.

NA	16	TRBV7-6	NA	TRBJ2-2	TGTGCCAGCAGCTTAGTTGCGGGGCTCAACACCGGGGAGCTGTTTTTT	CASSLVAGLNTGELFF
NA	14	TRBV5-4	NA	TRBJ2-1	TGTGCCAGCAGCTTGGATTTCGGCTACAATGAGCAGTTCTTC	CASSLDFGYNEQFF
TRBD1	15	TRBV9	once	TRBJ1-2	TGTGCCAGCAGCGTAGAGGGGACAGGGGAGGCGGGCTACACCTTC	CASSVEGTGEAGYTF
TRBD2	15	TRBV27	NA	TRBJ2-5	TGTGCCAGCAGTTTTTTCGGGACTAACCAAGAGACCCAGTACTTC	CASSFFGTNQETQYF
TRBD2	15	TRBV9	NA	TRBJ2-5	TGTGCCAGCAGCGTAGGTCAAGCGGGAGGTGAGACCCAGTACTTC	CASSVGQAGGETQYF
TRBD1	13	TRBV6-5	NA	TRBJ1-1	TGTGCCAGCAAGGGACAGGGGCGCACTGAAGCTTTCTTT	CASKGQGRTEAFF
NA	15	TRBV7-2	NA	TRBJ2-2	TGTGCCAGCAGCTTATTCCAGGCTGGGACCGGGGAGCTGTTTTTT	CASSLFQAGTGELFF
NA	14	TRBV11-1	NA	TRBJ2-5	TGTGCCAGCAGCTTGGGACTTAACCAAGAGACCCAGTACTTC	CASSLGLNQETQYF
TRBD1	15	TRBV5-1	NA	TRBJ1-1	TGCGCCAGCAGCCCAGGACAGGGCGCGAACACTGAAGCTTTCTTT	CASSPGQGANTEAFF
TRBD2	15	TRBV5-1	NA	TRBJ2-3	TGCGCCAGCAGCCCGGGGACTAGTTTTGCAGATACGCAGTATTTT	CASSPGTSFADTQYF
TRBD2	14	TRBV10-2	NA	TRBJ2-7	TGCGCCACATATACTAGCGGGGGGACCTACGAGCAGTACTTC	CATYTSGGTYEQYF
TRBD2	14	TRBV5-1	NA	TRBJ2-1	TGCGCCAGCAGCCTGGGCGGGAGGGGGAATGAGCAGTTCTTC	CASSLGGRGNEQFF
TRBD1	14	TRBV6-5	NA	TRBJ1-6	TGTGCCAGCAGCCGACAGGGACCGAATTCACCCCTCCACTTT	CASSRQGPNSPLHF
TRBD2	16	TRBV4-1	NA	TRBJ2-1	TGCGCCAGCAGCCACCCGACTAGCGGGAGTCGAAATGAGCAGTTCTTC	CASSHPTSGSRNEQFF
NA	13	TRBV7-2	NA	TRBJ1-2	TGTGCCAGCAGCGAAGGACAGCCCTATGGCTACACCTTC	CASSEGQPYGYTF
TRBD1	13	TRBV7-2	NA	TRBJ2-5	TGTGCCAGCACCGGGACAGTAGGTGAGACCCAGTACTTC	CASTGTVGETQYF
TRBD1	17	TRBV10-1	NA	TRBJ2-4	TGCGCCAGCAGTGAACTCCCCAGGGGGCAGGCGGGAAACATTCAGTACTTC	CASSELPRGQAGNIQYF
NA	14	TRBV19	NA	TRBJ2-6	TGTGCCAGTAGTATCTCCTCTGGGGCCAACGTCCTGACTTTC	CASSISSGANVLTF
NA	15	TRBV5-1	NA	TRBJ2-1	TGCGCCAGCAGCCCACATTTGTCCCTTTACAATGAGCAGTTCTTC	CASSPHLSLYNEQFF
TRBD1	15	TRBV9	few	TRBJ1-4	TGTGCCAGCAGCTCTCCAGACAGGGGGAATGAAAAACTGTTTTTT	CASSSPDRGNEKLFF
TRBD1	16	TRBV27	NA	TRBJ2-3	TGTGCCAGCAGAAGATTCGACAGGGGCGGTTTGGATACGCAGTATTTT	CASRRFDRGGLDTQYF
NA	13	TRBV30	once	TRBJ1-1	TGTGCCTGGAGTGTACAGATGAACACTGAAGCTTTCTTT	CAWSVQMNTEAFF
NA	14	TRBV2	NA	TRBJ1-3	TGTGCCAGCAAGCAAAGTCCGGGGGGAAACACCATATATTTT	CASKQSPGGNTIYF
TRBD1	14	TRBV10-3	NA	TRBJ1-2	TGTGCCATCAGTCCAACAGGGGGCAACTATGGCTACACCTTC	CAISPTGGNYGYTF
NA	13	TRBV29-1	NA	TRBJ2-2	TGCAGCGGGGCCCCTTCAGAGACCGGGGAGCTGTTTTTT	CSGAPSETGELFF
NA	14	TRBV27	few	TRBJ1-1	TGTGCCAGCAGCTCCCAGGGAGGGGTCACTGAAGCTTTCTTT	CASSSQGGVTEAFF
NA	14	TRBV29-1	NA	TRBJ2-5	TGCAGCATAACAGGGTTCGGGATGGGAGAGACCCAGTACTTC	CSITGFGMGETQYF
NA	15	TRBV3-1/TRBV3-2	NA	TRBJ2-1	TGTGCCAGCAGCCAAGAGCAGGTATCCTACAATGAGCAGTTCTTC	CASSQEQVSYNEQFF
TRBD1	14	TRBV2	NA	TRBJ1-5	TGTGCCAGCAGCTTTGGAACAGGGGATCAGCCCCAGCATTTT	CASSFGTGDQPQHF
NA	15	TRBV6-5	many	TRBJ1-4	TGTGCCAGCAGTCCGGGAGATACGCCTAATGAAAAACTGTTTTTT	CASSPGDTPNEKLFF
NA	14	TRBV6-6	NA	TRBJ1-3	TGTGCCAGCAGTGACCGGAGGACTGGAAACACCATATATTTT	CASSDRRTGNTIYF
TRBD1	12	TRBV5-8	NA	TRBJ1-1	TGTGCCAGCAGCCACAGGGGGACTGAAGCTTTCTTT	CASSHRGTEAFF
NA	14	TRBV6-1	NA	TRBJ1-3	TGTGCCAGCAGTGAACAGGGAGGTGGAAACACCATATATTTT	CASSEQGGGNTIYF
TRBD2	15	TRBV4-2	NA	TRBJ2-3	TGTGCCAGCAGCCGGGGACTAGCGCCCACAGATACGCAGTATTTT	CASSRGLAPTDTQYF
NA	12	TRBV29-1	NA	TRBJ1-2	TGCAGCGTCGCCGGGGTAAACTATGGCTACACCTTC	CSVAGVNYGYTF
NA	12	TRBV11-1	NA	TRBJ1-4	TGTGCCAGCAGCGGACTCAATGAAAAACTGTTTTTT	CASSGLNEKLFF
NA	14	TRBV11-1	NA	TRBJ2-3	TGTGCCAGCAGCTTCTCAGCGAACGTAGATACGCAGTATTTT	CASSFSANVDTQYF
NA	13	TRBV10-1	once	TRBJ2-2	TGCGCCAGCAGTGACTCGAACACCGGGGAGCTGTTTTTT	CASSDSNTGELFF
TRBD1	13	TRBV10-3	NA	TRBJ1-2	TGTGCCATCAGTCTACAGGGGGCGGAGGGCTACACCTTC	CAISLQGAEGYTF
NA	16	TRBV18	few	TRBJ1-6	TGTGCCAGCTCATCCGGGGGGGCTGGTTTTAATTCACCCCTCCACTTT	CASSSGGAGFNSPLHF
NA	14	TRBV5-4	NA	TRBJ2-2	TGTGCCAGCAGCCGACAAACGAACACCGGGGAGCTGTTTTTT	CASSRQTNTGELFF
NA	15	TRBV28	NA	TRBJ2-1	TGTGCCAGCAGTTTTGGTTCCAGCTCCTACAATGAGCAGTTCTTC	CASSFGSSSYNEQFF
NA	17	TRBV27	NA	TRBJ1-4	TGTGCCAGCAGTTTATCGGCGGTTCTAACAACTAATGAAAAACTGTTTTTT	CASSLSAVLTTNEKLFF
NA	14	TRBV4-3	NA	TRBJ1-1	TGCGCCAGCAGCCAAGATTCAGGGTTCACTGAAGCTTTCTTT	CASSQDSGFTEAFF